This T cell receptor beta chain was recorded in a study of OX40 agonist ivuxolimab in advanced cancers. Findings and caveats of the study: Among the lowest peripheral clonal expansion occurred in 0.1-3.0 mg/kg partial responders.

For this clone: The antigen is not known.

Germline CDR1 reads LGHNA; CDR2 reads YSLEER. Trimming pared 0 bases from V and 0 bases from J, leaving 9 bases between. This CDR3 has 16 amino acids. Method: immunoSEQ multiplex PCR; TCRdb's copy keeps in-frame clones and lacks some. This table has more than 45,000 clones, about 79% appearing once. The TCR originated in an adult with an advanced solid tumor such as melanoma, head and neck, liver or kidney cancer. Sequenced material: CD4+ or CD8+ T cells sorted from blood, taken in a trial of the OX40 agonist ivuxolimab. V gene TRBV4-3 combines with J gene TRBJ1-3, with D uncertain. The CDR3 region is CASSQDPRSSGNTIYF. DNA of the CDR3: TGCGCCAGCAGCCAAGACCCCCGGTCCTCTGGAAACACCATATATTTT.